A single sample gave rise to the 3 T cell receptor beta chains below, sequenced in a study of T cells in Graves' hyperthyroidism and ophthalmopathy (dated by TCRdb to about 2019). The library was obtained by multiplex PCR. Instrument on record: Illumina HiSeq 2000. TCR beta CDR3 regions were amplified from RNA transcripts. For the first round of RT-PCR on the TCR CDR3, the HTBI primer set was used together with the Qiagen OneStep RT-PCR kit. The public reads were run again by TCRdb, first through fastp at Q25 and then through MiXCR, and only productive beta chains were kept. Rows with a matching CDR3 protein are joined into one entry that keeps the most common DNA and genes. This sample comprises 300,000 to 450,000 distinct CDR3 sequences, under 15% of them detected only once. The top ten constitute about 9.1% of the sample. Sequences were obtained from blood. These TCRs come from a woman younger than 35 with Graves' hyperthyroidism.

This clonotype was seen repeatedly, ten times or more. This chain uses TRBV9 with TRBJ1-1; no clear D gene. Per the germline V gene, CDR1 is SGDLS and CDR2 is YYNGEE. Trimming cost V 4 bases and J 1 base, with 11 bases left between them. The CDR3 covers 14 residues. The CDR3 loop is CASSPRGSNTEAFF. The CDR3 DNA sequence: TGTGCCAGCAGCCCCCGGGGTTCGAACACTGAAGCTTTCTTT.

The sample holds many counts of this clonotype. The chain links TRBV29-1 to TRBJ2-1; the D gene is possibly TRBD2 (6 bases). With 5 bases removed from V and 0 bases from J, the gap between germline ends came to 14 bases. Germline loops: CDR1 SQVTM, CDR2 ANQGSEA. This CDR3 spans 15 amino acids. DNA for the CDR3: TGCAGCGTTACCCCTTTCGGGAGCTCCTACAATGAGCAGTTCTTC. Translated: CSVTPFGSSYNEQFF.

The gene calls are TRBV20-1 and TRBJ1-2, with 8 bases aligning to TRBD1. Germline assignment: CDR1 DFQATT and CDR2 SNEGSKA (reference sequence). With V trimmed by 4 bases and J by 8 bases, 15 bases remained unmatched. This CDR3 is built from 15 residues. CDR3 sequence (DNA): TGCAGTGCTATCAAGGGGGGGGGACAGGCGGAGGGCTACACCTTC. This sequence encodes CSAIKGGGQAEGYTF.